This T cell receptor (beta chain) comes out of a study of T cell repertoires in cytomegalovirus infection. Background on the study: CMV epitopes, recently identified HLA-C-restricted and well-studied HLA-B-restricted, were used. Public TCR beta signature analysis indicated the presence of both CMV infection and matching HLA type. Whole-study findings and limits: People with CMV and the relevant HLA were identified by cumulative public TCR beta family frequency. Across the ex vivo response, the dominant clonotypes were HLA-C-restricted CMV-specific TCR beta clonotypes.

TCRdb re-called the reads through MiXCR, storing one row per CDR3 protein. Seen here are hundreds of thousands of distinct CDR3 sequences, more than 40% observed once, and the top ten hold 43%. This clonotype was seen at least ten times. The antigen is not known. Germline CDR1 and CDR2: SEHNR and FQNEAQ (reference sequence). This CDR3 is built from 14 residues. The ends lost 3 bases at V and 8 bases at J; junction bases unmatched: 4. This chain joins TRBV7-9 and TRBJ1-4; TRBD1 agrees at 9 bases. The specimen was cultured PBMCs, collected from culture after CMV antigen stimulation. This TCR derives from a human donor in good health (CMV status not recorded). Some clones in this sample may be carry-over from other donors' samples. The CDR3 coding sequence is TGTGCCAGCAGCTTGGGACAGGGAGGAGAAAAACTGTTTTTT. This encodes CASSLGQGGEKLFF. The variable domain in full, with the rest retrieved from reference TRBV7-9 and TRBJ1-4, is DTGVSQNPRHKITKRGQNVTFRCDPISEHNRLYWYRQTLGQGPEFLTYFQNEAQLEKSRLLSDRFSAERPKGSFSTLEIQRTEQGDSAMYLCASSLGQGGEKLFFGSGTQLSVL.